The next 7 T cell receptor beta chains were all read from a single sample in a study of breast tumors, draining lymph nodes, adjacent tissues. TCRdb itself ran the multiplex PCR reads through MiXCR, one entry per CDR3 protein. The sample has more than 15,000 distinct CDR3 sequences; under 70% are singletons. Sequenced: tumor-adjacent breast tissue. All receptors derive from a female donor with breast cancer. Some clones in this sample may be carry-over from other donors' samples.

This chain links TRBV29-1 with TRBJ2-1, with 11 bases matching TRBD2. V lost 7 bases and J lost 4; bases outside the gene matches: 3. This CDR3 spans 13 amino acids. The germline CDR1 and CDR2 sequences are SQVTM and ANQGSEA. This CDR3 is CSGLAGGYNEQFF. The CDR3 DNA follows: TGCAGCGGCTTAGCGGGGGGGTACAATGAGCAGTTCTTC.

With respect to this clonotype: This clone may be a read error of a much larger clone one base away. CDR3 bases: TGTGCCTGGAGCGGGTCGGCCCTGGAAGCTCTCTTT. Translating gives CAWSGSALEALF. V usage is TRBV30 and J usage is TRBJ1-1; D gene uncertain. Germline V gene sequence: CDR1 GTSNPN, CDR2 SVGIG (reference sequence). The CDR3 runs to 12 residues.

By sample fraction, this clonotype is medium-sized. The chain couples TRBV6-5 to TRBJ1-6, with 9 bases identical to TRBD1. Losses at the gene ends were 2 bases for V and 5 bases for J; bases not matched to a gene: 1. Germline values: CDR1 MNHEY, CDR2 SVGAGI. The CDR3 totals 15 residues. Here the CDR3 reads CASSYNRGHNSPLHF. The CDR3, as DNA: TGTGCCAGCAGTTACAACAGGGGGCATAATTCACCCCTCCACTTT.

This clonotype was observed a single time. The J gene is TRBJ1-5, the V gene TRBV30; D perhaps matches TRBD1 (5 bases). V lost 3 bases, J lost 0 bases, and 9 bases lay in between. Germline CDR1 and CDR2: GTSNPN and SVGIG (reference sequence). The CDR3 is made up of 14 amino acids. The CDR3 DNA sequence: TGTGCCTGGAGGGAAAGGGGTAGCAATCAGCCCCAGCATTTT. It codes for CAWRERGSNQPQHF. Full variable domain (outside the CDR3, taken from reference TRBV30 and TRBJ1-5): SQTIHQWPATLVQPVGSPLSLECTVEGTSNPNLYWYRQAAGRGLQLLFYSVGIGQISSEVPQNLSASRPQDRQFILSSKKLLLSDSGFYLCAWRERGSNQPQHFGDGTRLSIL.

This chain uses TRBV12-3 or TRBV12-4 with TRBJ2-7, with TRBD2 as a possible D gene (5 bases). The CDR3 is made up of 14 amino acids. Trimming removed 5 bases at V and 6 bases at J, with 17 bases between. CDR3 bases: TGTGCCAGCAGTCCCGACGGGGTTAGGCGCGAGCAGTACTTC. Translation gives CASSPDGVRREQYF.

The chain combines TRBV29-1 with TRBJ1-4, with 7 bases identical to TRBD1. This CDR3 contains 14 residues. Germline CDR1 SQVTM, CDR2 ANQGSEA. The junction had 7 bases not matched to a gene; V was cut back by 1 base and J by 8 bases. The CDR3 DNA sequence: TGCAGCGTTGAAGTTATAAGGGGGCAAGAAAAACTGTTTTTT. Amino acids: CSVEVIRGQEKLFF.

The gene calls are TRBV7-3 and TRBJ2-3; 8 bases map to TRBD2. CDR1 is SGHTA, CDR2 FQGTGA, per germline. The J segment lost 3 bases and the V segment lost 2 bases, leaving 4 bases of the junction unmatched. This CDR3 spans 15 amino acids. For the CDR3, the DNA is TGTGCCAGCAGCTTAGCGGGGGGTCGGACAGATACGCAGTATTTT. As protein: CASSLAGGRTDTQYF.